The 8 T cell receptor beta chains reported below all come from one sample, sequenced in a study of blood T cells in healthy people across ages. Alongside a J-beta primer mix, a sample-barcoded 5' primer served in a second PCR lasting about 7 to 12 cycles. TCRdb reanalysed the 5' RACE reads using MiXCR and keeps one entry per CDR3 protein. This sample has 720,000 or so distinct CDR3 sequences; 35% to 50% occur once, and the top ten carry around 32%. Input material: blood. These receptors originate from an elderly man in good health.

The CDR3, as DNA: TGTGCCAGCAGTCGGACCGGACAGCACTCTGGGGCCAACGTCCTGACTTTC. It yields the protein CASSRTGQHSGANVLTF. The chain links TRBV6-2 or TRBV6-3 to TRBJ2-6, with D possibly TRBD1 on 6 matching bases. Between the trimmed V and J ends, which lost 5 bases and 0 bases, there was a span of 14 bases. Germline values: CDR1 MNHEY, CDR2 SVGEGT. The CDR3 loop spans 17 amino acids.

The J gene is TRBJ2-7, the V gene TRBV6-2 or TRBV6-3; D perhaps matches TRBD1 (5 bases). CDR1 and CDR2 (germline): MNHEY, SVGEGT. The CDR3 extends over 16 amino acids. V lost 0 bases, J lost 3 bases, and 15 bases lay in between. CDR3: CASSYSPQGSFYEQYF. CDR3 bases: TGTGCCAGCAGTTACTCGCCCCAGGGATCTTTCTACGAGCAGTACTTC.

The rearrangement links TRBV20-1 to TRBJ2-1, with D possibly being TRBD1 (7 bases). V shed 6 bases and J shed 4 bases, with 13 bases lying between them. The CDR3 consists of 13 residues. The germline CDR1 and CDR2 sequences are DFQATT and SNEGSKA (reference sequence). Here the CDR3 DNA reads TGCAGTGCCCTGCCAGGGGGGTACAATGAGCAGTTCTTC. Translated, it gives CSALPGGYNEQFF.

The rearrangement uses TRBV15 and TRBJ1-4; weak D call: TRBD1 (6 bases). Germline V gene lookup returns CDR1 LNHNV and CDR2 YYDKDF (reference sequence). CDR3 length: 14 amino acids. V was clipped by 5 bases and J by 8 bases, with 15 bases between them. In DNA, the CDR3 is TGTGCCACCAGCGAAGGCAGGGGAGGAGAAAAACTGTTTTTT. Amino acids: CATSEGRGGEKLFF.

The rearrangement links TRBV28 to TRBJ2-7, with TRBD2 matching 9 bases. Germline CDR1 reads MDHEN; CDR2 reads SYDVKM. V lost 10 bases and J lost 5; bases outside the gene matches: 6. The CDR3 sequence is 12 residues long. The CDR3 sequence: CATLAGENEQYF. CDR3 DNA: TGTGCCACATTAGCGGGAGAGAACGAGCAGTACTTC.

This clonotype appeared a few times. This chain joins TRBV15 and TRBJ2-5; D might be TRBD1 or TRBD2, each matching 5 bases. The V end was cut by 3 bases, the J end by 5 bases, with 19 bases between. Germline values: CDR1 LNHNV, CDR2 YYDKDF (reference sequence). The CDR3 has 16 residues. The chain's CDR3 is CATSRAGALFGETQYF. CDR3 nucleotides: TGTGCCACCAGCAGGGCCGGGGCCCTTTTTGGGGAGACCCAGTACTTC.

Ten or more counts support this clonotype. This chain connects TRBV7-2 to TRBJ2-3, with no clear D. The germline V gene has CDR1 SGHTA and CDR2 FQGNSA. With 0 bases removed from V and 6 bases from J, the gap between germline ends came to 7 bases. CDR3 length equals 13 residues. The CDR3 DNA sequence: TGTGCCAGCAGCTTAGCTGTCACGGATACGCAGTATTTT. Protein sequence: CASSLAVTDTQYF.

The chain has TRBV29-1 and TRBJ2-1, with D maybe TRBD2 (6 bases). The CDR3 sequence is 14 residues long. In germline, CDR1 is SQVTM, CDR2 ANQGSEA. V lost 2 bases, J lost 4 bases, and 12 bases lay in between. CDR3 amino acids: CSVEPGTLYNEQFF. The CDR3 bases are TGCAGCGTTGAACCCGGGACTCTTTACAATGAGCAGTTCTTC.